This TCR beta chain was captured by sequencing in a study of blood T cell repertoires in COVID-19. Background on the study: Spain, Italy and the United States supplied samples that represented acute and convalescent COVID-19. T cells, B-cell-depleted T cells, or PBMCs provided the cDNA or gDNA that served as material.

CDR1 is LNHDA and CDR2 is SQIVND in the germline V gene (reference sequence). The V gene lost 5 bases and the J gene lost 3 bases, with 15 bases spanning the gap. This CDR3 is built from 15 residues. Per the original methods: Scientists estimated how many nucleated cells there were by amplifying reference gene primers. Profiled with immunoSEQ multiplex PCR; TCRdb holds only in-frame clones, not every one. The V and J calls and clone size are taken from that table; D and trimming were inferred from the DNA. The repertoire has 75,000 to 100,000 clones, around four fifths of them found once; the top ten carry around 10%.

The specimen sequenced was peripheral blood. The receptor's source is a human donor in a cohort sampled during active COVID-19. The chain carries TRBV19 and TRBJ2-3, with D possibly matching TRBD2 (6 bases). The CDR3 DNA is TGTGCCAGTAGTCCGCCCCCGCGGGAAACAGATACGCAGTATTTT. It encodes CASSPPPRETDTQYF.